The 13 T cell receptor beta chains below come from one sample, sequenced in a study of cytomegalovirus exposure and HLA in healthy donors. 13 Jbeta primers and 60 Vbeta primers were used for the PCR. Only in-frame clones appear in the TCRdb table, and some are missing; sequencing was by immunoSEQ multiplex PCR. Here the sample spans 150,000 to 200,000 clones, about 75% being singletons. The sequencing input was PBMCs. The origin of the receptors is a woman aged 45-60 years in good health and CMV-seropositive.

The chain recombines TRBV7-8 with TRBJ1-1; 7 bases fit TRBD1. The V segment lost 3 bases and the J segment 0 bases; nucleotides outside the gene matches: 10. Germline CDR1 and CDR2: SGHVS and FQNEAQ. The CDR3 contains 17 residues. The CDR3 spells CASSLRKTGRMNTEAFF. The CDR3 DNA sequence: TGTGCCAGCAGCTTGAGAAAGACAGGGAGGATGAACACTGAAGCTTTCTTT.

This chain connects TRBV4-1 to TRBJ2-1; D is uncertain. The germline V and J ends were trimmed by 0 bases and 8 bases, with 5 bases remaining between them. In germline, CDR1 is MGHRA, CDR2 YSYEKL. CDR3 length: 12 amino acids. The CDR3 spells CASSQELDEQFF. The CDR3 nucleotides read TGCGCCAGCAGCCAAGAACTGGATGAGCAGTTCTTC.

The chain recombines TRBV11-2 with TRBJ2-5, with D maybe TRBD2 (6 bases). Between the trimmed V and J ends, which lost 1 base and 5 bases, there was a span of 8 bases. Per the germline V gene, CDR1 is SGHAT and CDR2 is FQNNGV. CDR3 size: 13 residues. CDR3 protein: CASSLGRGETQYF. In DNA, the CDR3 is TGTGCCAGCAGCTTAGGGAGGGGTGAGACCCAGTACTTC.

The J gene is TRBJ1-6, the V gene TRBV27; a weak D match, TRBD1 (6 bases). Germline CDR1 and CDR2: MNHEY and SMNVEV (reference sequence). The CDR3 has 14 amino acids. Trimming took 7 bases from V and 10 from J, leaving 17 bases between them. The CDR3: CASTGRGSWSPLHF. As DNA, the CDR3 is TGTGCCAGCACCGGAAGGGGGTCGTGGTCACCCCTCCACTTT.

Only a few counts were recorded for this clone. The chain combines TRBV4-1 with TRBJ2-7; D remains ambiguous. The CDR3 covers 14 residues. The V gene's germline CDR1 is MGHRA and CDR2 YSYEKL. V shed 2 bases and J shed 6 bases, with 14 bases lying between them. CDR3 nucleotides: TGCGCCAGCAGCCAATCAACCGCTAGGAGCGAGCAGTACTTC. Encoded protein: CASSQSTARSEQYF.

The V and J genes are TRBV6-5 and TRBJ2-7; D uncertain. Trimming pared 0 bases from V and 1 base from J, leaving 4 bases between. This CDR3 is built from 13 residues. Germline CDR1 reads MNHEY; CDR2 reads SVGAGI. CDR3 sequence reads: CASSYSESYEQYF. The CDR3 bases are TGTGCCAGCAGTTACTCTGAGTCCTACGAGCAGTACTTC.

J is TRBJ2-7 and V is TRBV6-6; D uncertain. There are 13 residues in the CDR3. Germline V gene data show CDR1 as MNHNY and CDR2 as SVGAGI (reference sequence). V was shortened by 7 bases and J by 6 bases, with 16 bases between the two germline ends. CDR3 in DNA: TGTGCCAGCACCCACCTCGCTGTCGGCGAGCAGTACTTC. Translating it yields CASTHLAVGEQYF.

This sequence joins TRBV5-1 and TRBJ2-7, with a possible D match to TRBD1 (5 bases). The CDR3 extends over 14 amino acids. Germline values: CDR1 SGHRS, CDR2 YFSETQ. The V and J ends lost 4 bases and 3 bases respectively, with 14 bases between them. The CDR3 DNA is TGCGCCAGCAGCAAGGACATGGTGAACTACGAGCAGTACTTC. Protein: CASSKDMVNYEQYF. Full variable domain (rest looked up from reference TRBV5-1 and TRBJ2-7): KAGVTQTPRYLIKTRGQQVTLSCSPISGHRSVSWYQQTPGQGLQFLFEYFSETQRNKGNFPGRFSGRQFSNSRSEMNVSTLELGDSALYLCASSKDMVNYEQYFGPGTRLTVT.

The rearrangement links TRBV5-4 to TRBJ2-3; 7 bases map to TRBD1. J lost 1 base, V lost 4 bases, and 9 bases had no gene match. This CDR3 spans 16 amino acids. CDR1 is SGHNT, CDR2 YYREEE, per germline (reference sequence). This chain's CDR3 is CASSRNRGEGTDTQYF. CDR3 in DNA: TGTGCCAGCAGCCGTAACAGGGGTGAGGGCACAGATACGCAGTATTTT.

The genes are TRBV2 and TRBJ1-4; D might be TRBD1 (6 bases). The CDR3 runs to 17 residues. CDR1 is SNHLY and CDR2 is FYNNEI in the germline V gene. Trimming removed 7 bases at V and 4 bases at J, with 22 bases between. The CDR3 DNA reads as TGTGCCAGCACCCTCGTAAGGGGGAAGACTATTAATGAAAAACTGTTTTTT. It codes for CASTLVRGKTINEKLFF.

For the CDR3, the DNA is TGCAGTGCTTGGCGGGGGCAGGGCTACACCTTC. Its protein product is CSAWRGQGYTF. This chain connects TRBV20-1 to TRBJ1-2; possible D gene TRBD1, 6 bases. Per the germline V gene, CDR1 is DFQATT and CDR2 is SNEGSKA (reference sequence). The ends were cut back, 5 bases at V and 8 bases at J, with 12 bases in the middle. CDR3 length: 11 residues.

The chain employs TRBV5-6 and TRBJ2-5, with 13 nucleotides matching TRBD2. The CDR3 contains 15 residues. The V gene end was trimmed by 1 base and the J gene end by 5 bases; junction bases not matched to a gene: 2. Germline V gives CDR1 SGHDT, CDR2 YYEEEE. CDR3 in amino acids: CASSLPGLAGETQYF. The CDR3 DNA is TGTGCCAGCAGCTTGCCGGGACTAGCGGGGGAGACCCAGTACTTC.

This clone was counted a few times. The CDR3 nucleotides read TGTGCCAGCCGACAGGGAGTCGGGGAGCAGTACTTC. Translating it yields CASRQGVGEQYF. J is TRBJ2-7 and V is TRBV27, with 7 bases aligning to TRBD1. Per the germline V gene, CDR1 is MNHEY and CDR2 is SMNVEV (reference sequence). The CDR3 extends over 12 amino acids. V was pared by 8 bases and J by 7 bases, with 8 bases of the junction left unmatched.